This T cell receptor (beta chain) derives from a study of chemoradiotherapy in HPV16-positive cancers. Turning to the study itself: Candidate HPV-specific T-cell clones and common TCR motifs came from functional assays in two HPV16-positive patients.

Repertoires were generated with immunoSEQ multiplex PCR, while TCRdb's copy carries only in-frame clones and drops some. The data show tens of thousands of clones, about nine tenths seen once. The junction had 0 bases not matched to a gene; V was cut back by 1 base and J by 5 bases. The CDR3 has 13 residues. Germline assignment: CDR1 LNHNV and CDR2 YYDKDF (reference sequence). The chain uses TRBV15 and TRBJ2-5, with 8 nucleotides matching TRBD2. The starting material was blood, obtained from a patient who underwent chemoradiotherapy. The source of this sequence is a human donor with HPV-associated anogenital cancer. The CDR3 is CATSRAGGETQYF. CDR3 in DNA: TGTGCCACCAGCAGAGCGGGGGGGGAGACCCAGTACTTC.